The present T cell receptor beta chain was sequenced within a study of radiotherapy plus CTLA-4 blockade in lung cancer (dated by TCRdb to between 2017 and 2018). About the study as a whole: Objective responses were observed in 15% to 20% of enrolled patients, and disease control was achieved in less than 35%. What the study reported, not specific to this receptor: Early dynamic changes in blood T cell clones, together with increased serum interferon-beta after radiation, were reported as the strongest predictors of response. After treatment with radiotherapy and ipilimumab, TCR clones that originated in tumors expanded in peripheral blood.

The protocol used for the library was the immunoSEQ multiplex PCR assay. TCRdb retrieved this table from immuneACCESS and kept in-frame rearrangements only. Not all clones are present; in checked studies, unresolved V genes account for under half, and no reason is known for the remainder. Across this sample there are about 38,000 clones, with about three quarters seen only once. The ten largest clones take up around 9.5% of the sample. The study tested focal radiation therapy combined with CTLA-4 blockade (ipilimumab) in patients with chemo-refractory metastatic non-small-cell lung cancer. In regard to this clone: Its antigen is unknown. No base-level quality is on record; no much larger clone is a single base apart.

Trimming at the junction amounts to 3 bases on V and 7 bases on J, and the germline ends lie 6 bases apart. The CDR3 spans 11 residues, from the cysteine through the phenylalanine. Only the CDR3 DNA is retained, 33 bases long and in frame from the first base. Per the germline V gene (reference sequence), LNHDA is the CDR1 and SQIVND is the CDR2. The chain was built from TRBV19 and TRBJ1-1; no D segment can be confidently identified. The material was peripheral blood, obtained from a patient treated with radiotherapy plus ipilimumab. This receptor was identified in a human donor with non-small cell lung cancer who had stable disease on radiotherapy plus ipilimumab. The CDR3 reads CASSMLYEAFF. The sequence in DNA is TGTGCCAGTAGTATGTTATATGAAGCTTTCTTT.